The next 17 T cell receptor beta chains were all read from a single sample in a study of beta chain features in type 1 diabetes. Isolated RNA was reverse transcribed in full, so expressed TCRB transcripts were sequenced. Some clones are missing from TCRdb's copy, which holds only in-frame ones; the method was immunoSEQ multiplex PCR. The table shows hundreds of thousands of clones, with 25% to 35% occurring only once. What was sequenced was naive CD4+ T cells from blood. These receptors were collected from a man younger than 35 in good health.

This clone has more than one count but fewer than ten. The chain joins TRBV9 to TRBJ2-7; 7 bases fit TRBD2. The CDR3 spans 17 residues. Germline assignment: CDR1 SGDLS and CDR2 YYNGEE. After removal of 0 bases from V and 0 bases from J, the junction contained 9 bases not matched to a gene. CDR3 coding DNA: TGTGCCAGCAGCGTAGGGGGCCTAGCGGATAGCTCCTACGAGCAGTACTTC. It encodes CASSVGGLADSSYEQYF. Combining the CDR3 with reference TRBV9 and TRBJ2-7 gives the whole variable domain DSGVTQTPKHLITATGQRVTLRCSPRSGDLSVYWYQQSLDQGLQFLIQYYNGEERAKGNILERFSAQQFPDLHSELNLSSLELGDSALYFCASSVGGLADSSYEQYFGPGTRLTVT.

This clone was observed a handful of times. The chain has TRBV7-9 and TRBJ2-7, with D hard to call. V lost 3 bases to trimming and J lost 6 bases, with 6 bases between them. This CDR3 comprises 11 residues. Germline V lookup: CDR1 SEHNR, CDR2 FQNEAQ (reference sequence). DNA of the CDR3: TGTGCCAGCAGCTTTACGCTCGAGCAGTACTTC. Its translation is CASSFTLEQYF.

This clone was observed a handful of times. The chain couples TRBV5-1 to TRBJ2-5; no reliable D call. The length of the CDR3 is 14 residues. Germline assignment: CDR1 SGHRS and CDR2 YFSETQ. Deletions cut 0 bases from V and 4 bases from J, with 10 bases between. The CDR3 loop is CASSLGLVRETQYF. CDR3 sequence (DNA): TGCGCCAGCAGCTTGGGATTAGTCCGAGAGACCCAGTACTTC. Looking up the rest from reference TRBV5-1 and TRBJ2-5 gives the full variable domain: KAGVTQTPRYLIKTRGQQVTLSCSPISGHRSVSWYQQTPGQGLQFLFEYFSETQRNKGNFPGRFSGRQFSNSRSEMNVSTLELGDSALYLCASSLGLVRETQYFGPGTRLLVL.

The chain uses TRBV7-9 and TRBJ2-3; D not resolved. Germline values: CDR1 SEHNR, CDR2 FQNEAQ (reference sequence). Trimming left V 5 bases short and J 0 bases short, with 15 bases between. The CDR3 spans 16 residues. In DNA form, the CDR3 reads TGTGCCAGCAGCGATCTGCGCGGTGCTAGCACAGATACGCAGTATTTT. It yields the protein CASSDLRGASTDTQYF.

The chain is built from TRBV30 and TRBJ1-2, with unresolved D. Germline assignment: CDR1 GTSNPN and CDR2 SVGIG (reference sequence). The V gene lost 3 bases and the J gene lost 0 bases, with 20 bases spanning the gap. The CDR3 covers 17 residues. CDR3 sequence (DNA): TGTGCCTGGAGGAGCTGGCTAGGTCAGCACTCTAACTATGGCTACACCTTC. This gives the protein CAWRSWLGQHSNYGYTF.

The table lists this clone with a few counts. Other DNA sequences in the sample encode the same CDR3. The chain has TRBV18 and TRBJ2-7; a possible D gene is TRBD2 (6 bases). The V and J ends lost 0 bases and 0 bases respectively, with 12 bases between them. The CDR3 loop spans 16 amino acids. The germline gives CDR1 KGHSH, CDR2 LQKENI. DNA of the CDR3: TGTGCCAGCTCACCACCTGGGCGCGGGAACTCCTACGAGCAGTACTTC. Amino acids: CASSPPGRGNSYEQYF.

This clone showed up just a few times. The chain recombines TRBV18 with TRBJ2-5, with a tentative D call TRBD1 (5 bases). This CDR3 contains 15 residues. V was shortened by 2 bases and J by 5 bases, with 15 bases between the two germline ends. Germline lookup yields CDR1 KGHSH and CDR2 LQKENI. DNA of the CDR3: TGTGCCAGCTCACCAATAGCCCCAGGGATGGAGACCCAGTACTTC. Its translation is CASSPIAPGMETQYF.

This chain's CDR3 is CASSRGGTSTDTQYF. For the CDR3, the DNA is TGCGCCAGCAGCCGAGGAGGAACTAGCACAGATACGCAGTATTTT. The chain combines TRBV4-3 with TRBJ2-3, with TRBD2 as a possible D gene (5 bases). Trimming pared 4 bases from V and 0 bases from J, leaving 11 bases between. Germline V gene sequence: CDR1 LGHNA, CDR2 YSLEER. This CDR3 spans 15 amino acids.

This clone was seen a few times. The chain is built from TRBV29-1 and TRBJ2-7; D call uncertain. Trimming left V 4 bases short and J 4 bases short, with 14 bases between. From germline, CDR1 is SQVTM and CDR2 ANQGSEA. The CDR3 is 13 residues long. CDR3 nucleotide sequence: TGCAGCGTTGGTGGACGGAACTTATACGAGCAGTACTTC. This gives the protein CSVGGRNLYEQYF.

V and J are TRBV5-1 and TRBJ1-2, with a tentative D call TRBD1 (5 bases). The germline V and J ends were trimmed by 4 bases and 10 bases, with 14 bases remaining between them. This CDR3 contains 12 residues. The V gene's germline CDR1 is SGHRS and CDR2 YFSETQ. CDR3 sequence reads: CASSGAQPLYTF. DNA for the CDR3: TGCGCCAGCAGCGGGGCTCAACCCCTCTACACCTTC.

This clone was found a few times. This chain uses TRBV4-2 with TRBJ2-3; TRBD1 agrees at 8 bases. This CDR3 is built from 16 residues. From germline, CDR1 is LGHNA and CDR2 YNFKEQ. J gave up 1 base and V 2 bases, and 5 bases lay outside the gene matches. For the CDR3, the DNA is TGTGCCAGCAGCCAACGGACAGGGCTAGGCACAGATACGCAGTATTTT. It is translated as CASSQRTGLGTDTQYF.

CDR3 nucleotide sequence: TGCGCCAGCAGTCTTCGAGACGGTGGAACTGAAGCTTTCTTT. Protein sequence: CASSLRDGGTEAFF. The rearrangement uses TRBV5-1 and TRBJ1-1; D is unclear. V lost 5 bases and J lost 5, with 16 bases in between. The germline V gene has CDR1 SGHRS and CDR2 YFSETQ. This CDR3 comprises 14 residues.

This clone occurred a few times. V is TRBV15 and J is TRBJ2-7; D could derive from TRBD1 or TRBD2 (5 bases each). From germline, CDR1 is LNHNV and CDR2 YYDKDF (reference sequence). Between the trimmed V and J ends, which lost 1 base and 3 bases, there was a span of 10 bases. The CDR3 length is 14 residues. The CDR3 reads CATSRGDGRYEQYF. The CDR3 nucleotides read TGTGCCACCAGCAGAGGGGACGGCCGCTACGAGCAGTACTTC. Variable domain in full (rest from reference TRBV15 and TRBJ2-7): DAMVIQNPRYQVTQFGKPVTLSCSQTLNHNVMYWYQQKSSQAPKLLFHYYDKDFNNEADTPDNFQSRRPNTSFCFLDIRSPGLGDTAMYLCATSRGDGRYEQYFGPGTRLTVT.

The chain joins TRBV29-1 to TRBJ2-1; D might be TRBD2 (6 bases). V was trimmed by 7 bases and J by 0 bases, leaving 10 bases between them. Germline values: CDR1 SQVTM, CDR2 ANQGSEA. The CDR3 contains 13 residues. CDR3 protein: CSAPTSSYNEQFF. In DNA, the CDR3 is TGCAGCGCCCCGACTAGCTCCTACAATGAGCAGTTCTTC.

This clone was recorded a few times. The CDR3, as DNA: TGTGCCAGCAGTTACGAGGACACGGTAAACATTCAGTACTTC. Its translation: CASSYEDTVNIQYF. The chain employs TRBV6-5 and TRBJ2-4; a weak D match, TRBD1 (5 bases). Trimming removed 2 bases at V and 6 bases at J, with 11 bases between. CDR1 MNHEY and CDR2 SVGAGI come from the germline V gene. CDR3 length: 14 amino acids.

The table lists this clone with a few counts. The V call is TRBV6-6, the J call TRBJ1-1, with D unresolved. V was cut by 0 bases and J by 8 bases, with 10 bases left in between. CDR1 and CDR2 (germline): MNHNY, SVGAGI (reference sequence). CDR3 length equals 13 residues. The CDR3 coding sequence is TGTGCCAGCAGTTACTCCCCTCGGGGAGAAGCTTTCTTT. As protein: CASSYSPRGEAFF.

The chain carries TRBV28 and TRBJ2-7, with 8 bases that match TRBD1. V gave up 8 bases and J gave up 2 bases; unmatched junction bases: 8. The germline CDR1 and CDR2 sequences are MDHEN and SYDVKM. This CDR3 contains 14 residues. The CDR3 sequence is CASRRGQVAYEQYF. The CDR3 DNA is TGTGCCAGCCGAAGGGGACAGGTTGCCTACGAGCAGTACTTC.